This T cell receptor (beta chain) is from a study of technical replicates of blood from a handful of donors. Looked up from germline, CDR1 is MGHRA and CDR2 is YSYEKL. Deletions cut 4 bases from V and 1 base from J, with 9 bases between. The CDR3 is 14 amino acids. Method: immunoSEQ multiplex PCR; TCRdb's copy keeps in-frame clones and lacks some. The table lists about 75,000 clones, nearly 98% of them singletons. The chain has TRBV4-1 and TRBJ2-3; D unclear. This TCR was sampled from a human donor in good health. Material: T cells isolated from PBMCs. CDR3 amino acids: CASSLLTRTDTQYF. Written as DNA, the CDR3 is TGCGCCAGCAGCCTCCTGACTCGCACAGATACGCAGTATTTT.